This record covers a single TCR beta chain. The data were obtained in a study of T cell changes during pregnancy in multiple sclerosis. The V and J ends lost 4 bases and 1 base respectively, with 10 bases between them. CDR1 SGHVS and CDR2 FNYEAQ come from the germline V gene. The CDR3 contains 14 residues. Using immunoSEQ multiplex PCR, the repertoire was profiled, and TCRdb retains in-frame clones only, with some absent. The sample consists of about 79,000 clones, 85% to 95% of them appearing once. The source of this sequence is a female donor with multiple sclerosis, enrolled in a pregnancy study. Material: CD4+ T cells from peripheral blood mononuclear cells, obtained in the second trimester of pregnancy. The rearrangement uses TRBV7-6 and TRBJ1-1; tentative D call: TRBD1 (6 bases). The CDR3, as DNA: TGTGCCAGCAGCTCCCTGACAGGGAACACTGAAGCTTTCTTT. This gives the protein CASSSLTGNTEAFF.